Each of the 13 T cell receptor beta chains below was sequenced from the same sample in a study of cytomegalovirus exposure and HLA in healthy donors (dated by TCRdb to 2015 to 2018). Library method: the immunoSEQ multiplex PCR assay. For the multiplex PCR, a mixture combining 60 forward primers for TCR Vbeta segments and 13 reverse primers for TCR Jbeta segments was used. TCRdb provides this immuneACCESS table in a form limited to in-frame rearrangements. Some clones are lacking; in checked studies, under half of them reflect an unresolved V gene, and why the rest are absent is not known. The sample includes over 120,000 clones, with around 82% observed a single time. The top ten constitute around 2.4% of the sample. Material for sequencing was PBMCs. These receptors came from a man aged 50 to 59 in good health and CMV-seronegative.

This clone came up a few times. The V gene is TRBV5-1, the J gene TRBJ2-5; maybe TRBD2 (5 bases). The V gene lost 1 base and the J gene lost 4 bases, with 8 bases spanning the gap. The CDR3 spans 13 residues. Germline-derived CDR1 and CDR2 are SGHRS and YFSETQ. The CDR3 spells CASSLTRRETQYF. CDR3 bases: TGCGCCAGCAGCTTGACTAGGCGAGAGACCCAGTACTTC. Supplemented by reference TRBV5-1 and TRBJ2-5, the full variable domain reads KAGVTQTPRYLIKTRGQQVTLSCSPISGHRSVSWYQQTPGQGLQFLFEYFSETQRNKGNFPGRFSGRQFSNSRSEMNVSTLELGDSALYLCASSLTRRETQYFGPGTRLLVL.

V and J are TRBV27 and TRBJ1-6, with D unresolved. The CDR3 covers 17 residues. The germline V gene encodes CDR1 MNHEY and CDR2 SMNVEV (reference sequence). V lost 0 bases and J lost 7, with 16 bases in between. CDR3 amino acids: CASSLSIGRAGNSPLHF. For the CDR3, the DNA is TGTGCCAGCAGTTTATCGATAGGGAGGGCGGGAAATTCACCCCTCCACTTT.

This chain connects TRBV5-1 to TRBJ1-5, with TRBD1 matching 11 bases. J gave up 4 bases and V 2 bases, and 5 bases lay outside the gene matches. Germline V gives CDR1 SGHRS, CDR2 YFSETQ. There are 16 residues in the CDR3. CDR3 amino acids: CASSLGTGGSNQPQHF. The DNA for the CDR3 is TGCGCCAGCAGCTTAGGGACAGGGGGTTCTAATCAGCCCCAGCATTTT.

The chain combines TRBV7-2 with TRBJ1-5; tentatively, D is TRBD1 (5 bases). Per the germline V gene, CDR1 is SGHTA and CDR2 is FQGNSA. The V end was cut by 5 bases, the J end by 4 bases, with 15 bases between. The CDR3 length is 15 residues. CDR3 in amino acids: CASSPVGGGNQPQHF. As DNA, the CDR3 is TGTGCCAGCAGCCCGGTGGGGGGAGGGAATCAGCCCCAGCATTTT.

This clone was found a few times. The V call is TRBV12-5, the J call TRBJ1-1; maybe TRBD1 (5 bases). The CDR3 spans 15 residues. The germline V gene has CDR1 LGHNT and CDR2 FRNRAP. Trimming left V 1 base short and J 5 bases short, with 14 bases between. CDR3 residues: CASGLETARRTEAFF. The CDR3 bases are TGTGCTAGTGGTTTGGAGACAGCCCGTAGGACTGAAGCTTTCTTT. The complete variable domain, with remaining parts taken from reference TRBV12-5 and TRBJ1-1, reads DARVTQTPRHKVTEMGQEVTMRCQPILGHNTVFWYRQTMMQGLELLAYFRNRAPLDDSGMPKDRFSAEMPDATLATLKIQPSEPRDSAVYFCASGLETARRTEAFFGQGTRLTVV.

A note on this clone: Other DNA sequences from this sample encode an identical CDR3 as well. This chain joins TRBV5-1 and TRBJ1-1, with a possible D match to TRBD1 (5 bases). Trimming left V 0 bases short and J 4 bases short, with 13 bases between. Germline-derived CDR1 and CDR2 are SGHRS and YFSETQ. The CDR3 has 15 amino acids. The chain's CDR3 is CASSLAQGRVTEAFF. CDR3 in DNA: TGCGCCAGCAGCTTGGCTCAGGGTAGGGTCACTGAAGCTTTCTTT.

The chain couples TRBV18 to TRBJ2-5, with D possibly matching TRBD2 (5 bases). With 2 bases removed from V and 3 bases from J, the gap between germline ends came to 16 bases. Germline loops: CDR1 KGHSH, CDR2 LQKENI. This CDR3 has 16 amino acids. CDR3 bases: TGTGCCAGCTCACCAAACGAGGGCGCCCTTGAAGAGACCCAGTACTTC. Its protein is CASSPNEGALEETQYF.

The V call is TRBV5-1, the J call TRBJ2-3, with a possible D match to TRBD2 (8 bases). The length of the CDR3 is 18 residues. In germline, CDR1 is SGHRS, CDR2 YFSETQ. Trimming left V 3 bases short and J 3 bases short, with 23 bases between. CDR3: CASSSATGRGPRTDTQYF. CDR3 DNA: TGCGCCAGCAGCTCCGCCACCGGGAGGGGGCCCAGGACAGATACGCAGTATTTT.

The gene calls are TRBV27 and TRBJ2-7; 8 positions match TRBD1. The CDR3 totals 13 residues. Looked up from germline, CDR1 is MNHEY and CDR2 is SMNVEV (reference sequence). Trimming removed 8 bases from V and 2 bases from J; junction bases left unmatched: 5. CDR3 nucleotide sequence: TGTGCCAGCGGACAGGGTGGACCCTACGAGCAGTACTTC. Protein: CASGQGGPYEQYF.

The chain combines TRBV29-1 with TRBJ2-2, with a weak D call TRBD1 (6 bases). Per the germline V gene, CDR1 is SQVTM and CDR2 is ANQGSEA. The CDR3 totals 14 residues. Deletions cut 7 bases from V and 6 bases from J, with 18 bases between. The CDR3 DNA reads as TGCAGCGCCTCCACAGGGTTCGCCGCCGGGGAGCTGTTTTTT. Protein product: CSASTGFAAGELFF.

A few counts support this clone. The chain is built from TRBV7-2 and TRBJ2-7, with 8 bases aligning to TRBD1. The CDR3 covers 15 residues. The germline V gene encodes CDR1 SGHTA and CDR2 FQGNSA. V lost 6 bases and J lost 7; bases outside the gene matches: 14. CDR3 sequence reads: CASRGIGQGLGEQYF. In nucleotides, the CDR3 is TGTGCCAGCAGGGGCATAGGACAGGGTCTTGGGGAGCAGTACTTC.

This clone was seen a few times. The J gene is TRBJ2-7, the V gene TRBV5-6, with 14 bases identical to TRBD2. The CDR3 spans 16 residues. Unmatched junction bases numbered 7, after V lost 4 bases and J lost 4 bases. Germline CDR1 SGHDT, CDR2 YYEEEE. The DNA of the CDR3 is TGTGCCAGCAGCGACCCGGGACTAGCGGGAGCTTACGAGCAGTACTTC. This translates into CASSDPGLAGAYEQYF.

The DNA of the CDR3 is TGCGCCAGCAGTACAGGGGACACTGAAGCTTTCTTT. Protein product: CASSTGDTEAFF. The chain is built from TRBV5-1 and TRBJ1-1; 7 positions agree with TRBD1. The germline CDR1 and CDR2 sequences are SGHRS and YFSETQ. The CDR3 is made up of 12 amino acids. V was pared by 5 bases and J by 3 bases, with 1 base of the junction left unmatched.